What follows are 29 T cell receptor beta chains derived from one specimen sequenced in a study of blood T cell repertoires in COVID-19. Sequenced by immunoSEQ multiplex PCR; TCRdb stores in-frame clones only, minus some. Among fewer than 100,000 clones listed, 75% to 95% were seen once. Sequenced material: peripheral blood. These receptor sequences come from a woman over 75 with acute or convalescent COVID-19.

The V and J genes are TRBV28 and TRBJ1-2; D ambiguous. Germline V gives CDR1 MDHEN, CDR2 SYDVKM. V lost 6 bases, J lost 4 bases, and 12 bases lay in between. The CDR3 has 13 residues. In nucleotides, the CDR3 is TGTGCCAGCAGGCTCGGTTCGGTCTATGGCTACACCTTC. As protein: CASRLGSVYGYTF.

V is TRBV7-2 and J is TRBJ1-2; D is unresolved. Trimming took 6 bases from V and 5 from J, leaving 13 bases between them. Germline V gene data show CDR1 as SGHTA and CDR2 as FQGNSA. The CDR3 covers 13 residues. In DNA, the CDR3 is TGTGCCAGCAGAAGCACTCTGAGTTATGGCTACACCTTC. The encoded protein is CASRSTLSYGYTF.

This sequence joins TRBV18 and TRBJ1-1; 8 nucleotides match TRBD1. V lost 9 bases, J lost 3 bases, and 6 bases stayed unmatched. CDR1 is KGHSH and CDR2 is LQKENI in the germline V gene. The CDR3 length is 13 residues. CDR3 sequence: CASSAQGDTEAFF. The CDR3, as DNA: TGTGCCAGTAGCGCACAGGGGGACACTGAAGCTTTCTTT.

The genes are TRBV19 and TRBJ2-1; 7 nucleotides agree with TRBD2. V gave up 10 bases and J gave up 15 bases; unmatched junction bases: 12. The CDR3 is 11 residues long. Germline V gives CDR1 LNHDA, CDR2 SQIVND (reference sequence). The CDR3: CATQRGGGLFF. The CDR3 DNA reads as TGTGCCACCCAGAGGGGCGGGGGTCTGTTCTTC.

This rearrangement joins TRBV5-1 to TRBJ2-5; D possibly corresponds to TRBD2 (6 bases). Germline values: CDR1 SGHRS, CDR2 YFSETQ. The CDR3 is made up of 14 amino acids. Trimming shortened V by 2 bases and J by 6 bases, and 14 bases separated the two germline ends. The CDR3 DNA sequence: TGCGCCAGCAGCTTCGAAGGAGGGATGAAGACCCAGTACTTC. Translated, it gives CASSFEGGMKTQYF. The full variable domain, rest sourced from reference TRBV5-1 and TRBJ2-5, is KAGVTQTPRYLIKTRGQQVTLSCSPISGHRSVSWYQQTPGQGLQFLFEYFSETQRNKGNFPGRFSGRQFSNSRSEMNVSTLELGDSALYLCASSFEGGMKTQYFGPGTRLLVL.

DNA for the CDR3: TGCGCCAGCAACCATCAGGGTACAGATACGCAGTATTTT. Its translation: CASNHQGTDTQYF. The J gene is TRBJ2-3, the V gene TRBV4-1; TRBD1 is a possible D gene (5 bases). Looked up from germline, CDR1 is MGHRA and CDR2 is YSYEKL. Between the trimmed V and J ends, which lost 7 bases and 3 bases, there was a span of 11 bases. This CDR3 spans 13 amino acids.

Turning to this clone: Within the sample, other DNA sequences also encode this same CDR3. The J gene is TRBJ2-3, the V gene TRBV18, with TRBD1 as a possible D gene (5 bases). The CDR3 consists of 14 residues. V was clipped by 6 bases and J by 0 bases, with 10 bases between them. Germline V gives CDR1 KGHSH, CDR2 LQKENI. CDR3: CASSPKGSTDTQYF. CDR3 sequence (DNA): TGTGCCAGCTCGCCCAAGGGGAGCACAGATACGCAGTATTTT.

This chain links TRBV7-9 with TRBJ1-5, with a weak D call TRBD1 (5 bases). Looked up from germline, CDR1 is SEHNR and CDR2 is FQNEAQ (reference sequence). V lost 5 bases to trimming and J lost 1 base, with 12 bases between them. The length of the CDR3 is 15 residues. CDR3 nucleotide sequence: TGTGCCAGCAGCGGAACAGGTACAAGCAATCAGCCCCAGCATTTT. Amino acids: CASSGTGTSNQPQHF.

The CDR3 nucleotides are TGTGCCAGCAGCCAACGTAGACTAGCGGCAACCCCAGGGACCGGGGAGCTGTTTTTT. Amino acid sequence: CASSQRRLAATPGTGELFF. The V call is TRBV3-1 (or the pseudogene TRBV3-2), the J call TRBJ2-2, with 9 bases lining up with TRBD2. Germline lookup yields CDR1 LGHDT and CDR2 YNNKEL (reference sequence). CDR3 size: 19 residues. Trimming at V came to 2 bases and at J to 5 bases, leaving 15 bases not matched to a gene.

The count of this clone is one. The gene calls are TRBV9 and TRBJ2-5; 8 bases are shared with TRBD2. This CDR3 has 16 amino acids. Per the germline V gene, CDR1 is SGDLS and CDR2 is YYNGEE. With 0 bases clipped from V and 4 bases from J, the junction kept 8 bases outside the gene matches. CDR3 nucleotides: TGTGCCAGCAGCGTAGGAGGCGGGGGGCCCACAGAGACCCAGTACTTC. Translated, it gives CASSVGGGGPTETQYF.

This chain connects TRBV6-1 to TRBJ2-2; 8 bases line up with TRBD1. Trimming took 0 bases from V and 1 from J; bases not matched to a gene: 4. The CDR3 sequence is 17 residues long. In germline, CDR1 is MNHNS, CDR2 SASEGT. CDR3 nucleotide sequence: TGTGCCAGCAGTGAAGCACGGGGGACAGGGAACACCGGGGAGCTGTTTTTT. Translation gives CASSEARGTGNTGELFF.

V gene TRBV5-4 combines with J gene TRBJ2-7; 7 bases line up with TRBD2. With 0 bases clipped from V and 0 bases from J, the junction kept 6 bases outside the gene matches. Germline loops: CDR1 SGHNT, CDR2 YYREEE (reference sequence). The CDR3 spans 16 residues. CDR3 amino acids: CASSLEGGGISYEQYF. For the CDR3, the DNA is TGTGCCAGCAGCTTGGAAGGCGGGGGAATCTCCTACGAGCAGTACTTC.

The genes are TRBV4-2 and TRBJ2-4; a weak D match, TRBD2 (5 bases). Germline-derived CDR1 and CDR2 are LGHNA and YNFKEQ. The CDR3 is made up of 15 amino acids. Trimming took 0 bases from V and 7 from J, leaving 13 bases between them. CDR3 region: CASSQDPGSGNIQYF. CDR3 nucleotides: TGTGCCAGCAGCCAAGACCCGGGCTCGGGGAACATTCAGTACTTC.

The V call is TRBV5-5, the J call TRBJ2-1; 7 bases are a match to TRBD2. The V gene end was trimmed by 3 bases and the J gene end by 4 bases; junction bases not matched to a gene: 10. Germline V CDR1 and CDR2: SGHKS, YYEKEE (reference sequence). The CDR3 length is 16 residues. In DNA, the CDR3 is TGTGCCAGCAGCTGGGAGGGGCAGTTGCCTTACAATGAGCAGTTCTTC. Encoded protein: CASSWEGQLPYNEQFF.

The rearrangement links TRBV7-2 to TRBJ1-1; D perhaps matches TRBD1 (6 bases). The V end lost 5 bases, the J end lost 1 base, and 17 bases lay between the germline ends. In germline, CDR1 is SGHTA, CDR2 FQGNSA. CDR3 length: 16 residues. The CDR3 spells CASSPPAGARNTEAFF. The CDR3 coding sequence is TGTGCCAGCAGCCCGCCCGCAGGGGCACGGAACACTGAAGCTTTCTTT.

The chain is built from TRBV6-5 and TRBJ1-2; maybe TRBD1 (6 bases). Germline lookup yields CDR1 MNHEY and CDR2 SVGAGI. The CDR3 runs to 16 residues. The ends were cut back, 0 bases at V and 4 bases at J, with 15 bases in the middle. CDR3 nucleotide sequence: TGTGCCAGCAGTTACTCGAGACAGGACAGTTCCTATGGCTACACCTTC. Protein: CASSYSRQDSSYGYTF.

Only a few counts were recorded for this clone. This chain links TRBV9 with TRBJ1-2, with 10 nucleotides matching TRBD1. The CDR3 runs 19 residues. Germline loops: CDR1 SGDLS, CDR2 YYNGEE. V dropped 4 bases and J dropped 6; count of bases not matched to a gene: 21. The CDR3 DNA is TGTGCCAGCAGCACAACATATACAATTGCGTCGGGACAGGGGCATGGCTACACCTTC. Translating gives CASSTTYTIASGQGHGYTF.

This clone was seen only once. J is TRBJ1-5 and V is TRBV19; D is ambiguous. Germline CDR1 is LNHDA and CDR2 is SQIVND (reference sequence). The CDR3 is 16 amino acids. The V end was cut by 3 bases, the J end by 7 bases, with 19 bases between. The CDR3 DNA reads TGTGCCAGTAGTATTCGGCCAGTTGGGCCGGGACAGCCCCAGCATTTT. Translated: CASSIRPVGPGQPQHF.

The chain is built from TRBV7-6 and TRBJ2-7; the match to TRBD2 covers 14 bases. CDR3 length: 19 amino acids. Germline trimming cut 5 bases from V and 6 bases from J; bases unmatched to any gene: 18. Germline CDR1 and CDR2: SGHVS and FNYEAQ. The CDR3 coding sequence is TGTGCCAGCAGCCCCGGGACTAGCGGGAGTAGGTGGTCTGTTGGCGAGCAGTACTTC. Its protein is CASSPGTSGSRWSVGEQYF.

The chain has TRBV5-4 and TRBJ2-1, with a weak D call TRBD2 (7 bases). Germline CDR1 SGHNT, CDR2 YYREEE (reference sequence). This CDR3 is built from 14 residues. The V end was cut by 2 bases, the J end by 5 bases, with 11 bases between. CDR3 sequence reads: CASSLGGEHNEQFF. DNA of the CDR3: TGTGCCAGCAGCTTAGGGGGGGAACACAATGAGCAGTTCTTC.

Turning to this clone: Distinct nucleotide sequences in the sample also encode this CDR3. The chain links TRBV6-5 to TRBJ1-1, with D maybe TRBD1 (5 bases). V gave up 7 bases and J gave up 1 base, with 10 bases separating them. CDR1 and CDR2 (germline): MNHEY, SVGAGI. The CDR3 spans 13 residues. CDR3 amino acids: CASTLDRNTEAFF. CDR3 nucleotide sequence: TGTGCCAGCACCCTTGACAGGAACACTGAAGCTTTCTTT.

The chain combines TRBV5-4 with TRBJ2-7, with D perhaps matching TRBD2 (6 bases). The length of the CDR3 is 15 residues. With 2 bases removed from V and 5 bases from J, the gap between germline ends came to 17 bases. Germline V CDR1 and CDR2: SGHNT, YYREEE (reference sequence). The CDR3 loop reads CASSLFSMGGDEQYF. The CDR3 nucleotides read TGTGCCAGCAGCTTATTCTCTATGGGGGGAGACGAGCAGTACTTC.

The chain is built from TRBV4-1 and TRBJ1-4; 9 nucleotides match TRBD1. This CDR3 is built from 16 residues. The germline gives CDR1 MGHRA, CDR2 YSYEKL. The trim removed 0 bases at V and 10 bases at J, leaving 9 bases unmatched. CDR3 nucleotide sequence: TGCGCCAGCAGCCAAGATCCTGAGGGACAGGGAAGAAAACTGTTTTTT. It specifies CASSQDPEGQGRKLFF.

The chain carries TRBV5-4 and TRBJ2-1, with unresolved D. V was shortened by 3 bases and J by 6 bases, with 16 bases between the two germline ends. Germline V gene lookup returns CDR1 SGHNT and CDR2 YYREEE (reference sequence). This CDR3 contains 15 residues. CDR3 amino acids: CASSSPFKEPNEQFF. CDR3 sequence (DNA): TGTGCCAGCAGCTCCCCTTTTAAGGAGCCCAATGAGCAGTTCTTC.

This sequence joins TRBV7-9 and TRBJ2-3; 8 nucleotides match TRBD2. Germline CDR1 and CDR2: SEHNR and FQNEAQ (reference sequence). The junction had 17 bases not matched to a gene; V was cut back by 1 base and J by 5 bases. The CDR3 totals 19 residues. DNA of the CDR3: TGTGCCAGCAGCTTAGGGGGACACGCGGCGGGAGGTGAGATAGATACGCAGTATTTT. It translates to CASSLGGHAAGGEIDTQYF.

The chain joins TRBV11-3 to TRBJ2-3; no clear D gene. Germline-derived CDR1 and CDR2 are SGHNT and YENEEA. Trimming took 0 bases from V and 2 from J, leaving 9 bases between them. The CDR3 sequence is 15 residues long. CDR3 region: CASSLDPGLTDTQYF. CDR3 nucleotides: TGTGCCAGCAGCTTAGATCCGGGTCTCACAGATACGCAGTATTTT. Complete variable domain (other parts from reference TRBV11-3 and TRBJ2-3): EAGVVQSPRYKIIEKKQPVAFWCNPISGHNTLYWYLQNLGQGPELLIRYENEEAVDDSQLPKDRFSAERLKGVDSTLKIQPAELGDSAVYLCASSLDPGLTDTQYFGPGTRLTVL.

The V and J genes are TRBV19 and TRBJ2-2, with 9 bases fitting TRBD1. The CDR3 length is 15 residues. The ends lost 5 bases at V and 3 bases at J; junction bases unmatched: 4. The germline gives CDR1 LNHDA, CDR2 SQIVND (reference sequence). CDR3 sequence reads: CASSGDRADTGELFF. The CDR3 nucleotides are TGTGCCAGTAGTGGGGACAGGGCGGACACCGGGGAGCTGTTTTTT.

This CDR3 is CASSYLETSTDTQYF. CDR3 coding DNA: TGTGCCAGCAGTTACCTCGAGACTAGCACAGATACGCAGTATTTT. V is TRBV6-6 and J is TRBJ2-3; no clear D gene. CDR1 is MNHNY and CDR2 is SVGAGI in the germline V gene (reference sequence). The CDR3 spans 15 residues. Deletions cut 2 bases from V and 0 bases from J, with 9 bases between.

The chain couples TRBV5-6 to TRBJ2-1, with TRBD2 matching 13 bases. The germline CDR1 and CDR2 sequences are SGHDT and YYEEEE. The CDR3 is made up of 16 amino acids. V was pared by 4 bases and J by 4 bases, with 5 bases of the junction left unmatched. This CDR3 reads CASSLTGLAGYNEQFF. CDR3 DNA sequence: TGTGCCAGCAGCCTTACGGGACTAGCGGGATACAATGAGCAGTTCTTC. Variable domain in full (rest from reference TRBV5-6 and TRBJ2-1): DAGVTQSPTHLIKTRGQQVTLRCSPKSGHDTVSWYQQALGQGPQFIFQYYEEEERQRGNFPDRFSGHQFPNYSSELNVNALLLGDSALYLCASSLTGLAGYNEQFFGPGTRLTVL.